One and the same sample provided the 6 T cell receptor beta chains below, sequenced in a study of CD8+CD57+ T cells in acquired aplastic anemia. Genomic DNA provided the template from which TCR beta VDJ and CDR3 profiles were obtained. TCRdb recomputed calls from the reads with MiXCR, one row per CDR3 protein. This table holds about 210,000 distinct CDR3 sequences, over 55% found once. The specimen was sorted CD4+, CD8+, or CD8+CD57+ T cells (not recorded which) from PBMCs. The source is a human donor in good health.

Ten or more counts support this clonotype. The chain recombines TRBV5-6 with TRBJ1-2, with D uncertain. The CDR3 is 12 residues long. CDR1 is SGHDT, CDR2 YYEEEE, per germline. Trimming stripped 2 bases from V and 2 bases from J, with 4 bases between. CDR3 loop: CASSFSNYGYTF. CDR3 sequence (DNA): TGTGCCAGCAGCTTTAGCAACTATGGCTACACCTTC.

Here the CDR3 reads CATGPGLSYEQYF. CDR3 sequence (DNA): TGTGCCACCGGTCCCGGGTTATCCTACGAGCAGTACTTC. The V gene is TRBV15, the J gene TRBJ2-7; D is unclear. Trimming took off 8 bases at V and 1 base at J, with 12 bases between the two ends. CDR3 length equals 13 residues. Germline loops: CDR1 LNHNV, CDR2 YYDKDF (reference sequence).

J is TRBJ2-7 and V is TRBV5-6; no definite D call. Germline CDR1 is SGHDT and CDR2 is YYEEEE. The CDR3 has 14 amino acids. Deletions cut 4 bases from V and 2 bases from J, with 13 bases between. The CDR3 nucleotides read TGTGCCAGCAGCGCCCTCGACGGAACCTACGAGCAGTACTTC. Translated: CASSALDGTYEQYF.

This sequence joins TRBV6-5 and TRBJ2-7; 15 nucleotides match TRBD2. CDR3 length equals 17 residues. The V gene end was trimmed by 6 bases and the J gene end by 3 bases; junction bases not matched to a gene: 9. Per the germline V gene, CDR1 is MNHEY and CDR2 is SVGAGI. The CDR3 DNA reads TGTGCCAGCAGGCAGGGACTAGCGGGAGGATACGACTACGAGCAGTACTTC. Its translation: CASRQGLAGGYDYEQYF.

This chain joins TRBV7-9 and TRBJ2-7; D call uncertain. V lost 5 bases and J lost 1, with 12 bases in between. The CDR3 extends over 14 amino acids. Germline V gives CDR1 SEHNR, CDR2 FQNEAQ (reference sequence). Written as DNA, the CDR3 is TGTGCCAGCAGCCAAAATGATTGGTCCTACGAGCAGTACTTC. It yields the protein CASSQNDWSYEQYF. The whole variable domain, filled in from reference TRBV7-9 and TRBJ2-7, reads DTGVSQNPRHKITKRGQNVTFRCDPISEHNRLYWYRQTLGQGPEFLTYFQNEAQLEKSRLLSDRFSAERPKGSFSTLEIQRTEQGDSAMYLCASSQNDWSYEQYFGPGTRLTVT.

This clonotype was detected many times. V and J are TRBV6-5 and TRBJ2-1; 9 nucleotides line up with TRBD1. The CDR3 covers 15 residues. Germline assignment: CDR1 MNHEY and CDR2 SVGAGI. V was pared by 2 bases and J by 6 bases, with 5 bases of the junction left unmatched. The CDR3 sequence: CASSYGTGSVNEQFF. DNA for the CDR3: TGTGCCAGCAGTTACGGGACAGGGTCCGTCAATGAGCAGTTCTTC.